The subject of this entry is one T cell receptor (beta chain). The data stem from a study of blood T cell repertoires in COVID-19. Turning to the study itself: PBMCs, B-cell-depleted T cells, or T cells provided the cDNA or gDNA that made up the material.

V lost 5 bases and J 3 bases, leaving 8 bases between the germline ends. Germline V gene sequence: CDR1 MNHNY, CDR2 SVGAGI (reference sequence). The CDR3 is 13 amino acids. As processed by the authors: Reference gene primer amplification gave nucleated cell count estimates. Using immunoSEQ multiplex PCR, the repertoire was profiled, and TCRdb retains in-frame clones only, with some absent. For V, J and clone size, that table is used; D and trimming come from the DNA. The sample lists over 100,000 clones; 80% to 90% were seen once. The chain carries TRBV6-6 and TRBJ1-5, with D uncertain. Source material: peripheral blood. This TCR was sampled from a middle-aged man with active COVID-19. CDR3 sequence reads: CASSSGLNQPQHF. CDR3 sequence (DNA): TGTGCCAGCAGTAGTGGACTCAATCAGCCCCAGCATTTT.